This TCR beta chain was recorded in a study of OX40 agonist ivuxolimab in advanced cancers. General study findings and limits: In the 0.1 to 3.0 mg/kg range, CD4+ and CD8+ blood T cells had expanded clonally by week 6.

To note about this clone: Its antigen is not known.

Assay used: immunoSEQ multiplex PCR; TCRdb lists only in-frame clones, some missing. The table lists 9,500 to 13,000 clones, 80% to 90% of them singletons. V lost 2 bases and J lost 1, with 5 bases in between. Germline-derived CDR1 and CDR2 are MDHEN and SYDVKM. There are 13 residues in the CDR3. The origin of this receptor is an adult with an advanced solid tumor such as melanoma, head and neck, liver or kidney cancer. The chain joins TRBV28 to TRBJ1-1, with D possibly being TRBD1 (5 bases). This material consisted of CD4+ or CD8+ T cells sorted from blood, taken in a trial of the OX40 agonist ivuxolimab. CDR3 nucleotide sequence: TGTGCCAGCAGTTTAGGGGGGAACACTGAAGCTTTCTTT. As protein: CASSLGGNTEAFF.